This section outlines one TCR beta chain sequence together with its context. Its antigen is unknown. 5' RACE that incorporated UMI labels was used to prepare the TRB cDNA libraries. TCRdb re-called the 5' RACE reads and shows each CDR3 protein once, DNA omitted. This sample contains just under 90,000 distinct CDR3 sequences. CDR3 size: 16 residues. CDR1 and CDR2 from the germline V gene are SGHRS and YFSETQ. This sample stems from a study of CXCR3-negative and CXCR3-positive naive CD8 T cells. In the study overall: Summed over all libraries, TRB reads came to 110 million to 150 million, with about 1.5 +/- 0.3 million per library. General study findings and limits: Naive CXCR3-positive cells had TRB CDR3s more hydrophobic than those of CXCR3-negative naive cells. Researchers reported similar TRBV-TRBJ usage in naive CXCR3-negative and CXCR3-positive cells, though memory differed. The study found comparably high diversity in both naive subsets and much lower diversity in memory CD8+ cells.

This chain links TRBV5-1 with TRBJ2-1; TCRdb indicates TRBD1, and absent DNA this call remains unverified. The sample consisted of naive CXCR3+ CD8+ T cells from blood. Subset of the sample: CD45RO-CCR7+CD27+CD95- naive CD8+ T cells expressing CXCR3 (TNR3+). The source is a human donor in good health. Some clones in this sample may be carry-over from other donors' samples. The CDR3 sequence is CASSLEAGGPYNEQFF.